The 5 T cell receptor beta chains in this list originate from one sample, sequenced in a study of CXCR3-negative and CXCR3-positive naive CD8 T cells. Libraries of TRB cDNA were made by 5' RACE and carried UMIs. One entry per CDR3 protein, without DNA, is what TCRdb gives after re-calling the 5' RACE reads. The data include 150,000 or so distinct CDR3 sequences; the top ten clones carry approximately 0.29%. The sequenced sample was naive CXCR3- CD8+ T cells from blood. Subset noted: CD45RO-CCR7+CD27+CD95- naive CD8+ T cells lacking CXCR3 (TNR3-). Receptors were obtained from a human donor in good health. Some clones in this sample may be carry-over from other donors' samples.

The chain carries TRBV28 and TRBJ2-3. CDR1 is MDHEN, CDR2 SYDVKM, per germline. CDR3 length equals 14 residues. Here the CDR3 reads CASSLGQSTDTQYF. Full variable domain (missing parts from reference TRBV28 and TRBJ2-3): DVKVTQSSRYLVKRTGEKVFLECVQDMDHENMFWYRQDPGLGLRLIYFSYDVKMKEKGDIPEGYSVSREKKERFSLILESASTNQTSMYLCASSLGQSTDTQYFGPGTRLTVL.

The J gene is TRBJ2-1, the V gene TRBV11-3; TCRdb gives TRBD2 as the D gene, but with no DNA this cannot be confirmed. The CDR3 totals 16 residues. Germline values: CDR1 SGHNT, CDR2 YENEEA. This CDR3 is CASSLRASGTWDEQFF.

The V and J genes are TRBV28 and TRBJ1-3. This CDR3 spans 16 amino acids. The V gene's germline CDR1 is MDHEN and CDR2 SYDVKM. The CDR3 here is CASSPGLSASGNTIYF.

The chain carries TRBV29-1 and TRBJ2-5. The germline gives CDR1 SQVTM, CDR2 ANQGSEA. This CDR3 contains 14 residues. This CDR3 is CSVEEDLVGETQYF.

This chain's CDR3 is CANQGLSSETQYF. This sequence joins TRBV7-9 and TRBJ2-5; TCRdb proposes TRBD2, but this gene call is untestable without DNA. Germline V CDR1 and CDR2: SEHNR, FQNEAQ (reference sequence). The CDR3 is 13 amino acids. Together with reference TRBV7-9 and TRBJ2-5, the CDR3 gives the full variable domain: DTGVSQNPRHKITKRGQNVTFRCDPISEHNRLYWYRQTLGQGPEFLTYFQNEAQLEKSRLLSDRFSAERPKGSFSTLEIQRTEQGDSAMYLCANQGLSSETQYFGPGTRLLVL.